These 15 T cell receptor beta chains share one sample of origin, sequenced in a study of blood T cells in healthy people across ages (dated by TCRdb to 2014 to 2015). Library construction relied on 5' RACE. Instrument on record: Illumina HiSeq 2500. A second roughly 7 to 11 cycle PCR used a sample-barcoded 5' primer and a J-beta primer mix. TCRdb handled the public reads itself, with Q25 trimming in fastp and clone calling in MiXCR, and kept productive beta chains. Every distinct CDR3 protein forms one entry, paired with its most common genes and DNA. The sample table lists 1.4 million to 1.5 million distinct CDR3 sequences, roughly 40% of them with a count of one. The top ten clonotypes cover 7.9% of the sample. The source material was blood. Receptors originate from a woman aged 18-29 years in good health.

In its sample, this clonotype was seen a few times. This sequence joins TRBV5-5 and TRBJ2-5, with TRBD2 matching 8 bases. CDR1 is SGHKS and CDR2 is YYEKEE in the germline V gene (reference sequence). This CDR3 spans 16 amino acids. V lost 0 bases to trimming and J lost 2 bases; unmatched junction nucleotides: 6. The CDR3 nucleotides read TGTGCCAGCAGCTTGGGCGGTAGCGGGGTTCAAGAGACCCAGTACTTC. Protein: CASSLGGSGVQETQYF.

The genes are TRBV5-4 and TRBJ1-2; 11 bases map to TRBD1. The CDR3 extends over 15 amino acids. Trimming cost V 4 bases and J 6 bases; bases outside gene matches: 8. In germline, CDR1 is SGHNT, CDR2 YYREEE (reference sequence). CDR3 in amino acids: CASSDPGQGDDGYTF. CDR3 DNA: TGTGCCAGCAGCGACCCGGGACAGGGGGATGATGGCTACACCTTC. Using reference TRBV5-4 and TRBJ1-2 for the parts outside the CDR3, the full variable domain is ETGVTQSPTHLIKTRGQQVTLRCSSQSGHNTVSWYQQALGQGPQFIFQYYREEENGRGNFPPRFSGLQFPNYSSELNVNALELDDSALYLCASSDPGQGDDGYTFGSGTRLTVV.

This clonotype showed up just a few times. In DNA form, the CDR3 reads TGTGCCAGCAGCTTGGTGGATCCGGCGAGTTTTTTGACAGATACGCAGTATTTT. Its protein product is CASSLVDPASFLTDTQYF. The rearrangement joins TRBV5-5 to TRBJ2-3; D remains unclear. This CDR3 has 18 residues. Germline loops: CDR1 SGHKS, CDR2 YYEKEE (reference sequence). V was pared by 0 bases and J by 3 bases, with 20 bases between.

Turning to this clonotype: One junction end does not reproduce the germline sequence, and a read error may be involved. The rearrangement joins TRBV4-1 to TRBJ1-2; TRBD1 agrees at 8 bases. Germline assignment: CDR1 MGHRA and CDR2 YSYEKL. This CDR3 spans 14 amino acids. CDR3 nucleotides: TGCGCCAGCAGACAAGGACAGGGAGACTATGGCTACACCTTC. Its translation is CASRQGQGDYGYTF.

This chain links TRBV29-1 with TRBJ1-1; no clear D. Per the germline V gene, CDR1 is SQVTM and CDR2 is ANQGSEA. V gave up 4 bases and J gave up 4 bases, with 10 bases separating them. The CDR3 runs 12 residues. The CDR3 sequence is CSVGNRSTEAFF. The CDR3 region has the DNA TGCAGCGTTGGAAACCGGAGCACTGAAGCTTTCTTT.

This chain joins TRBV3-1 and TRBJ1-1; 7 bases fit TRBD1. CDR3 length equals 14 residues. The V gene's germline CDR1 is LGHDT and CDR2 YNNKEL (reference sequence). The V and J ends lost 6 bases and 4 bases, in that order; junction bases with no gene match: 8. The DNA of the CDR3 is TGTGCCAGCAGGCCTAAGAGACAGGGCACTGAAGCTTTCTTT. Encoded protein: CASRPKRQGTEAFF.

The rearrangement uses TRBV12-3 or TRBV12-4 and TRBJ2-7; D is perhaps TRBD1 (5 bases). With 1 base removed from V and 0 bases from J, the gap between germline ends came to 10 bases. The CDR3 runs 15 residues. CDR3 amino acids: CASSLVGPASYEQYF. CDR3 DNA: TGTGCCAGCAGTTTAGTGGGGCCAGCCTCCTACGAGCAGTACTTC.

This clonotype was counted between two and nine times. The V and J genes are TRBV20-1 and TRBJ2-7, with D maybe TRBD2 (6 bases). Trimming left V 0 bases short and J 0 bases short, with 9 bases between. Germline CDR1 reads DFQATT; CDR2 reads SNEGSKA (reference sequence). The CDR3 extends over 14 amino acids. CDR3: CSARDTGSSYEQYF. The CDR3 DNA follows: TGCAGTGCTAGAGATACCGGGAGCTCCTACGAGCAGTACTTC.

This clonotype was detected only a few times. This chain connects TRBV12-3 or TRBV12-4 to TRBJ2-1, with D tentatively TRBD2 (5 bases). Trimming shortened V by 10 bases and J by 1 base, and 23 bases separated the two germline ends. This CDR3 region has 17 residues. CDR3 sequence reads: CATTRSFLAGSYNEQFF. The CDR3 coding sequence is TGTGCCACCACCCGTTCATTCCTAGCAGGATCCTACAATGAGCAGTTCTTC.

The chain recombines TRBV6-6 with TRBJ1-1; a possible D gene is TRBD1 (6 bases). The CDR3 sequence is 15 residues long. The V gene's germline CDR1 is MNHNY and CDR2 SVGAGI (reference sequence). V was cut by 8 bases and J by 6 bases, with 22 bases left in between. This CDR3 reads CASEDRPGWSAEAFF. The DNA of the CDR3 is TGTGCCAGCGAGGACAGACCGGGTTGGAGCGCTGAAGCTTTCTTT.

The V call is TRBV29-1, the J call TRBJ2-3; D is unresolved. The CDR3 spans 11 residues. Germline CDR1 SQVTM, CDR2 ANQGSEA. Trimming removed 7 bases at V and 3 bases at J, with 8 bases between. The DNA of the CDR3 is TGCAGCGGGATCGAGACAGATACGCAGTATTTT. Translating gives CSGIETDTQYF.

The gene calls are TRBV12-3 or TRBV12-4 and TRBJ1-5, with D possibly TRBD1 on 5 matching bases. The CDR3 loop spans 16 amino acids. V shed 5 bases and J shed 0 bases, with 14 bases lying between them. In nucleotides, the CDR3 is TGTGCCAGCAGTCTGAGGCAGGGAGTTAGCAATCAGCCCCAGCATTTT. This gives the protein CASSLRQGVSNQPQHF.

This clonotype was recorded a few times. This chain joins TRBV20-1 and TRBJ2-1; D remains unclear. The DNA end is more similar to TRBJ2-7, so the J call may be wrong. Germline V CDR1 and CDR2: DFQATT, SNEGSKA (reference sequence). This CDR3 has 13 amino acids. The CDR3 coding sequence is TGCAGTGCCAGGCCCCCCACCTACAATGAGCAGTACTTC. This gives the protein CSARPPTYNEQYF.

This clonotype came up a few times. The V gene is TRBV21-1, the J gene TRBJ2-7; the table calls TRBD2, which could not be checked here. TRBV21-1 is termed a pseudogene. This CDR3 spans 18 amino acids. In DNA form, the CDR3 reads TGTGCCAGCATCCCGGGGTCAGGACTAGCGGGAGCCGCCTACGAGCAGTACTTC. This sequence encodes CASIPGSGLAGAAYEQYF.

This chain links TRBV5-6 with TRBJ1-2; D gene uncertain. Germline assignment: CDR1 SGHDT and CDR2 YYEEEE. This CDR3 comprises 14 residues. Trimming shortened V by 0 bases and J by 4 bases, and 10 bases separated the two germline ends. The CDR3 nucleotides read TGTGCCAGCAGCTTGGGAACTCTCACCTATGGCTACACCTTC. Translating gives CASSLGTLTYGYTF.